The clone carrying this T cell receptor beta chain showed up just a few times. Its antigen is as yet unknown. The data are from a study of T cells in Graves' hyperthyroidism and ophthalmopathy. Whole-study results and caveats: A 13 V-J model separated ophthalmopathy from stable hyperthyroidism. Most clonotypes expanded in thyroid above 0.001 were likewise present in blood.

The investigators amplified TCR beta CDR3 regions from RNA transcripts. TCR CDR3 regions were first amplified by RT-PCR with HTBI primers. A single record per CDR3 protein comes from TCRdb applying MiXCR to the multiplex PCR reads. This table has under 350,000 distinct CDR3 sequences, under 25% appearing once. No progression to ophthalmopathy during 18 months of follow-up defined stable disease. A roughly 10 ml volume of fresh peripheral blood provided the PBMCs. Trimming stripped 4 bases from V and 7 bases from J, with 10 bases between. CDR1 is MNHEY and CDR2 is SVGAGI in the germline V gene. This CDR3 has 13 residues.

The clonotype originates from a woman between 45 and 60 years old with Graves' hyperthyroidism. The sample comprised blood. V is TRBV6-5 and J is TRBJ2-2; D might be TRBD1 (5 bases). CDR3 residues: CASSSGQSGELFF. The CDR3 DNA follows: TGTGCCAGCAGTTCAGGGCAGAGCGGGGAGCTGTTTTTT.